Listed below are T cell receptor beta chains from one sample, sequenced in a study of T-cell memory formation after mild COVID-19. TCRdb recomputed calls from the 5' RACE reads with MiXCR, one row per CDR3 protein. The table has just under 350,000 distinct CDR3 sequences, 10% to 15% seen once; the top ten hold around a fifth. Sequencing used PBMCs or a T cell subset sorted from them (not recorded which). Every receptor here comes from a man in his late teens or twenties who had mild COVID-19 (a few samples of this study predate the infection). Cell type and time point are not known. The CDR3 runs from the conserved cysteine through the conserved F or W. A D gene is named only where the DNA matches it firmly. The size of a clone is reported for some rows only, either as once, few or many, or as a class for expanded clones.

CDR3nt: TGTGCCAGCACGTCCGGGGGTGAGACCCAGTACTTC; CDR3aa: CASTSGGETQYF; abundance: .; j_gene: TRBJ2-5; v_gene: TRBV6-5; d_gene: .
CDR3nt: TGTGCCAGCAGTTACTCCCGGGTGGGGGAGCAGTTCTTC; CDR3aa: CASSYSRVGEQFF; abundance: .; j_gene: TRBJ2-1; v_gene: TRBV6-2/TRBV6-3; d_gene: .
CDR3nt: TGTGCCAGCAGCTTCCCCGGCACTAACTATGGCTACACCTTC; CDR3aa: CASSFPGTNYGYTF; abundance: few; j_gene: TRBJ1-2; v_gene: TRBV7-9; d_gene: .
CDR3nt: TGTGCCAGCAGAGACACGGACAGGGGGTATGAAAAACTGTTTTTT; CDR3aa: CASRDTDRGYEKLFF; abundance: few; j_gene: TRBJ1-4; v_gene: TRBV6-5; d_gene: TRBD1
CDR3nt: TGTGCCAGCAGCTCCTTCGGACAGGGGGAAGCTTTCTTT; CDR3aa: CASSSFGQGEAFF; abundance: .; j_gene: TRBJ1-1; v_gene: TRBV7-3; d_gene: TRBD1
CDR3nt: TGCGCCAGCAGTGAAGGGCAGGGGATGTCACCCCTCCACTTT; CDR3aa: CASSEGQGMSPLHF; abundance: .; j_gene: TRBJ1-6; v_gene: TRBV10-2; d_gene: .
CDR3nt: TGCGCCAGCCGACGTCGGGGGGGCCTCTACGAGCAGTACTTC; CDR3aa: CASRRRGGLYEQYF; abundance: .; j_gene: TRBJ2-7; v_gene: TRBV5-1; d_gene: TRBD2
CDR3nt: TGTGCCAGCAATAAAGGACACTTAGGAAACACCATATATTTT; CDR3aa: CASNKGHLGNTIYF; abundance: few; j_gene: TRBJ1-3; v_gene: TRBV12-3/TRBV12-4; d_gene: .
CDR3nt: TGTGCCAGCAGTGAAACAGCCAGTCTTAGCAATCAGCCCCAGCATTTT; CDR3aa: CASSETASLSNQPQHF; abundance: many; j_gene: TRBJ1-5; v_gene: TRBV25-1; d_gene: .
CDR3nt: TGTGCCAGCAGCCCCCTAGGGGGGTCTGGAAACACCATATATTTT; CDR3aa: CASSPLGGSGNTIYF; abundance: .; j_gene: TRBJ1-3; v_gene: TRBV3-1; d_gene: .
CDR3nt: TGCGCCAGCAGCCAAGAAACAGGGGGAGTAAGGGAGCAGTTCTTC; CDR3aa: CASSQETGGVREQFF; abundance: few; j_gene: TRBJ2-1; v_gene: TRBV4-1; d_gene: TRBD1
CDR3nt: TGTGCCAGCAGCCCGGCCGGGGTTACCCGCTACGAGCAGTACTTC; CDR3aa: CASSPAGVTRYEQYF; abundance: many; j_gene: TRBJ2-7; v_gene: TRBV11-2; d_gene: .
CDR3nt: TGTGCCAGCAGCGTCGCGCCGACCGGGACAGGGGGCGCAAATGGCTACACCTTC; CDR3aa: CASSVAPTGTGGANGYTF; abundance: .; j_gene: TRBJ1-2; v_gene: TRBV6-5; d_gene: TRBD1
CDR3nt: TGTGCCAGCAGTTTACAACAGGGGGCCGGCACCGGGGAGCTGTTTTTT; CDR3aa: CASSLQQGAGTGELFF; abundance: .; j_gene: TRBJ2-2; v_gene: TRBV6-5; d_gene: TRBD1
CDR3nt: TGTGCCAGCAGCGAAAGACAGGCCTCCTACAATGAGCAGTTCTTC; CDR3aa: CASSERQASYNEQFF; abundance: few; j_gene: TRBJ2-1; v_gene: TRBV11-2; d_gene: .
CDR3nt: TGCAGTGCTTCGATCAGTGGATGGCAAAACATTCAGTACTTC; CDR3aa: CSASISGWQNIQYF; abundance: .; j_gene: TRBJ2-4; v_gene: TRBV20-1; d_gene: .
CDR3nt: TGCGCCAGCAGCGGGAGGGGGGACAGGGGAGAGCGGCGAGCTTTCTTT; CDR3aa: CASSGRGDRGERRAFF; abundance: few; j_gene: TRBJ1-1; v_gene: TRBV4-1; d_gene: TRBD1